The clone carrying this T cell receptor beta chain was seen at least ten times. Its target is unknown. This sample is part of a study of regulatory T cells in long-lasting Graves disease. Germline V gene data show CDR1 as SNHLY and CDR2 as FYNNEI. The CDR3 spans 14 residues. The V gene lost 3 bases and the J gene lost 4 bases, with 9 bases spanning the gap. iRepertoire HTBI primers and Arm-PCR of CDR3 regions built TCR beta libraries. TCRdb re-derived calls from the multiplex PCR reads in MiXCR, one entry per CDR3 protein. The sample has roughly 520,000 distinct CDR3 sequences, around 11% seen once. Study results and caveats: Newly diagnosed Graves' patients had higher TCR diversity than persistent ones. Segments TRBV28, TRBJ1-2 and TRBJ2-5 showed preferential usage in persistent disease.

The time point is: newly diagnosed GD, antithyroid drugs for less than 3 months. RNA extracted from PBMCs served as the sequencing template. Another study also made use of these data, one on T cells in Graves' hyperthyroidism and ophthalmopathy. This second study notes: In making diagnoses, clinical symptoms, serum thyroxine and TRAb, thyroid ultrasound and orbital computed tomography were all used.

The V gene is TRBV2, the J gene TRBJ1-4; TRBD1 is a possible D gene (6 bases). The input for sequencing was peripheral blood mononuclear cells (PBMCs), taken at new diagnosis, from a patient treated with antithyroid drugs. This TCR derives from a woman in her thirties with Graves disease. The CDR3 spells CASSDIRGNEKLFF. The CDR3 DNA sequence: TGTGCCAGCAGTGATATCAGGGGTAATGAAAAACTGTTTTTT. Filled out from reference TRBV2 and TRBJ1-4, the complete variable domain reads EPEVTQTPSHQVTQMGQEVILRCVPISNHLYFYWYRQILGQKVEFLVSFYNNEISEKSEIFDDQFSVERPDGSNFTLKIRSTKLEDSAMYFCASSDIRGNEKLFFGSGTQLSVL.